A selection of T cell receptor beta chains follows, all from one sample in a study of naive and memory T cell subsets. TCRdb re-called the UMI-ligation and nested PCR reads through MiXCR, storing one row per CDR3 protein. Of 95,000 to 150,000 distinct CDR3 sequences in the sample, 35% to 45% were seen once. The sequenced sample was central memory CD4+ T cells from blood. Every receptor here comes from a human donor in good health. CDR3s include the opening cysteine and the closing phenylalanine or tryptophan. The D gene is left open where the match is weak. Clone size is stated in some rows and not others, as once, few, many or a class when expanded.

J	D	size	V	DNA	CDR3
TRBJ1-5	NA	few	TRBV7-2	TGTGCCAGCAGCTTAGGTGTGGGCCAGGATCAGCCCCAGCATTTT	CASSLGVGQDQPQHF
TRBJ1-2	TRBD1	NA	TRBV5-1	TGCGCCAGCAGCTTGCGCAGGGGGCCGGATGGCTACACCTTC	CASSLRRGPDGYTF
TRBJ2-7	TRBD2	NA	TRBV7-2	TGTGCCAGCAGCCGCGACCCTAGCGGGAGGAGGTCCTACGAGCAGTACTTC	CASSRDPSGRRSYEQYF
TRBJ2-5	NA	medium-sized	TRBV11-2	TGTGCCAGCAGCTTAGGTATAGGGGTTACGGAGACCCAGTACTTC	CASSLGIGVTETQYF
TRBJ2-5	NA	NA	TRBV4-3	TGCGCCAGCAGCGCCGCCCTGGCCCAAGAGACCCAGTACTTC	CASSAALAQETQYF
TRBJ2-7	NA	NA	TRBV11-2	TGTGCCAGCAGCCCAACGGCCGGTTTTAGGGATTCGGGGGAGCAGTACTTC	CASSPTAGFRDSGEQYF
TRBJ2-3	TRBD2	NA	TRBV7-2	TGTGCCAGCAGCAGAGAAGCTAGCGGGGGACTTTATACGCAGTATTTT	CASSREASGGLYTQYF
TRBJ2-7	TRBD2	NA	TRBV7-2	TGTGCCAGCAGAGTGAGAGCGGGAGAAGGCGAGCAGTACTTC	CASRVRAGEGEQYF
TRBJ2-1	NA	NA	TRBV5-1	TGCGCCAGCAGACCCAATACTGGGAATGAGCAGTTCTTC	CASRPNTGNEQFF
TRBJ2-1	NA	NA	TRBV29-1	TGCAGCCCAGAGGAGTCGTCCCCCAGTGAGCAGTTCTTC	CSPEESSPSEQFF
TRBJ2-5	NA	NA	TRBV7-7	TGTGCCAGCAGCTTAGCGGGGACGCAAGAGACCCAGTACTTC	CASSLAGTQETQYF
TRBJ2-1	NA	NA	TRBV5-1	TGCGCCAGCAGCGGTTTTGTGGGACGGGACAATGAGCAGTTCTTC	CASSGFVGRDNEQFF
TRBJ1-5	TRBD1	NA	TRBV5-5	TGTGCCAGCAGCTTGGTTCCCGGGACAGGGTTTCGTGGCAATCAGCCCCAGCATTTT	CASSLVPGTGFRGNQPQHF
TRBJ2-2	TRBD1	NA	TRBV11-2	TGTGCCAGCAGTCTCCGGACAGGAGACACCGGGGAGCTGTTTTTT	CASSLRTGDTGELFF
TRBJ2-1	TRBD2	many	TRBV10-3	TGTGCCATCAGTACTAGCGGGATGAGTAATGAGCAGTTCTTC	CAISTSGMSNEQFF
TRBJ1-1	NA	NA	TRBV28	TGTGCCAGCAGTTCAGGGAGCACTGAAGCTTTCTTT	CASSSGSTEAFF
TRBJ2-3	TRBD1	NA	TRBV6-2/TRBV6-3	TGTGCCAGCAGTTACCGAGGACAGGGGGCAGATACGCAGTATTTT	CASSYRGQGADTQYF
TRBJ1-2	NA	NA	TRBV9	TGTGCCAGCAGCGTAGGGAAAGGAAAAATCTATGGCTACACCTTC	CASSVGKGKIYGYTF
TRBJ2-1	TRBD2	few	TRBV5-4	TGTGCCAGCAGTAAGGGACTAGCGGGAGTAGACCACAATGAGCAGTTCTTC	CASSKGLAGVDHNEQFF
TRBJ2-3	NA	few	TRBV5-4	TGTGCCAGCAGGCCGGGGAATCTAGGCGAAAAGGGTACGCAGTATTTT	CASRPGNLGEKGTQYF
TRBJ1-5	NA	NA	TRBV7-9	TGTGCCAGCAGCGGGGATCTGGGCAGGGGAGGACAGCCCCAGCATTTT	CASSGDLGRGGQPQHF
TRBJ2-1	NA	NA	TRBV3-1	TGTGCCAGCAGCCACCCGGTGGGCTCTTACAATGAGCAGTTCTTC	CASSHPVGSYNEQFF
TRBJ1-5	NA	few	TRBV12-3/TRBV12-4	TGTGCCAGCAGTTCCGCCCACGACTCGCCCCAGCATTTT	CASSSAHDSPQHF
TRBJ2-2	TRBD1	few	TRBV27	TGTGCCAGCAGTTTGCTAAGGACAGGGGGTATTGTCGGGGAGCTGTTTTTT	CASSLLRTGGIVGELFF
TRBJ2-7	TRBD1	few	TRBV20-1	TGCAGTGCTTACATTCTACAGGGGACACAATACGAGCAGTACTTC	CSAYILQGTQYEQYF
TRBJ2-7	TRBD2	few	TRBV5-4	TGTGCCAGCAGCGCGCCAGGGCTAGCGGGAAACTACGAGCAGTACTTC	CASSAPGLAGNYEQYF
TRBJ2-7	TRBD1	NA	TRBV11-2	TGTGCCAGCAGCTTAGTACCGGGACAGGGTAATTACGAGCAGTACTTC	CASSLVPGQGNYEQYF
TRBJ2-3	NA	few	TRBV29-1	TGCAGCGTTATGTTCTTGGATACGCAGTATTTT	CSVMFLDTQYF
TRBJ2-7	TRBD2	NA	TRBV5-6	TGTGCCAGCAGCGGACTGAGCGGGAGCTCCTACGAGCAGTACTTC	CASSGLSGSSYEQYF
TRBJ2-7	NA	NA	TRBV5-1	TGCGCCAGCAGCCGTGATACTAGCAGCTACGAGCAGTACTTC	CASSRDTSSYEQYF
TRBJ2-7	NA	few	TRBV5-8	TGTGCCAGCAGCTTCTCTCAGACCGTATGGAAGCAGTACTTC	CASSFSQTVWKQYF
TRBJ2-1	NA	few	TRBV30	TGTGCCTGGAACGTGGGAGCCTACAATGAGCAGTTCTTC	CAWNVGAYNEQFF
TRBJ2-5	NA	few	TRBV5-1	TGCGCCAGCAGCTTGGCCAAGGGGTACAGGTCGCAGGGAGAGACCCAGTACTTC	CASSLAKGYRSQGETQYF
TRBJ1-2	NA	NA	TRBV30	TGTGCCTGGTCGTTTTCGGGGTCTAGGGACTATGGCTACACCTTC	CAWSFSGSRDYGYTF
TRBJ2-2	NA	NA	TRBV5-4	TGTGCCAGCAGCCGACAGACTACGAACACCGGGGAGCTGTTTTTT	CASSRQTTNTGELFF
TRBJ2-5	NA	NA	TRBV28	TGTGCCAGCACCCCCTTTGGGCCCCAAAAGACCCAGTACTTC	CASTPFGPQKTQYF
TRBJ2-3	NA	NA	TRBV28	TGTGCCAGCAGCCTATCGGGCAGGACCTCTAGCACAGATACGCAGTATTTT	CASSLSGRTSSTDTQYF
TRBJ2-7	TRBD2	NA	TRBV5-1	TGCGCCAGCAGTTTGATCGTTAATAGCGGGAGAGTCCAGCAGTACTTC	CASSLIVNSGRVQQYF
TRBJ2-3	TRBD2	few	TRBV7-6	TGTGCCAGCAGCTCACTCCCGGGACTAGCGGCCACAGATACGCAGTATTTT	CASSSLPGLAATDTQYF
TRBJ2-5	NA	NA	TRBV27	TGTGCCAGCAGTTTATCGGATTCGAAGACCCAGTACTTC	CASSLSDSKTQYF
TRBJ1-4	TRBD1	few	TRBV18	TGTGCCAGCTCACTCGACAGGGGGAGCAATGAAAAACTGTTTTTT	CASSLDRGSNEKLFF
TRBJ1-2	NA	few	TRBV6-5	TGTGCCAGCAGTTACTCTGCAGACGGCCTCTATGGCTACACCTTC	CASSYSADGLYGYTF
TRBJ2-3	TRBD2	NA	TRBV7-2	TGTGCCAGCAGCTCGGGGGGGCGGGAGGTTACGCAGTATTTT	CASSSGGREVTQYF
TRBJ1-1	NA	once	TRBV5-1	TGCGCCAGCAGCTTGGTACAGCTGATTAATCTGAACACTGAAGCTTTCTTT	CASSLVQLINLNTEAFF
TRBJ1-1	NA	NA	TRBV6-1	TGTGCCAGCAGTGCCCAGGGAAACACTGAAGCTTTCTTT	CASSAQGNTEAFF
TRBJ1-4	NA	NA	TRBV6-1	TGTGCCAGCAGTCTGGACCCAGGGCTCACTACTAATGAAAAACTGTTTTTT	CASSLDPGLTTNEKLFF
TRBJ1-4	NA	NA	TRBV6-2/TRBV6-3	TGTGCCAGCAGCACCCGCAATGAAAAACTGTTTTTT	CASSTRNEKLFF
TRBJ2-7	TRBD2	NA	TRBV29-1	TGCAGCGCAAAGGGGACTAGCGGTAACTCCTACGAGCAGTACTTC	CSAKGTSGNSYEQYF
TRBJ2-7	TRBD1	few	TRBV29-1	TGCAGCGTCACCGGGACAGGGACCTTCTACGAGCAGTACTTC	CSVTGTGTFYEQYF